The entry below gives a single TCR beta chain sequence along with its context. Its recognized antigen is unknown. Base qualities are missing; no much larger clone stands one base away. V lost 3 bases and J lost 6 bases; the stretch between them is 6 bases long. There are 12 amino acids in the CDR3, from cysteine to phenylalanine inclusive. Left in the record is the CDR3 DNA by itself, 36 bases read in frame from the first base. CDR1 and CDR2, per the germline V gene, are SNHLY and FYNNEI. This entry comes from a study of T cell responses to AZD1222 COVID-19 vaccine (dated by TCRdb to the early 2020s). About the study as a whole: TCR sequencing was performed for fewer than 250 trial participants, of whom 200 to 220 were given two doses of AZD1222 and approximately 26 were given two doses of MenACWY control vaccine. Enrollment into the trials was organized by age into subgroups of 18-55, 56-69 and 70-plus years, and those subgroups contained roughly 160, 29 and 62 TCR-sequenced participants, respectively. The paper as a whole reports these results and caveats: Because no samples from the day 14 peak response were available, repertoires could be characterized only after the peak T cell response. CD4 TCRs associated with the vaccine covered the entire spike protein, and the dominant responses were in regions 160-218 and 743-854. Spike-specific TCR breadth and depth rose significantly after two AZD1222 doses compared with day 0 and with MenACWY recipients. Conclusions about previously exposed vaccinees are limited because only a handful of AZD1222 recipients were SARS-CoV-2 seropositive at baseline. Reportedly, close to half of the unique spike-specific TCRs recognized epitopes lying outside the regions that are mutated in the B.1.351 and B.1.1.7 variants. Participants were mostly white British and included more females than males, and it was suggested by the authors that clonal diversity may have been underestimated. The 56-69-year group was small, and its depth increase did not reach significance, likely because of low power.

Taken with the paper, the label for time point translates to: about 28 days (+/-7) after the second vaccine dose. AZD1222 recipients whose second dose came at about 4 weeks and those whose second dose came at about 12 weeks were combined into one group, since spike-specific TCR depth and breadth did not differ between the two schedules. Vaccinee samples came from UK trials COV001 and COV002, including a single-blind randomized controlled phase 2/3 trial of AZD1222 (ChAdOx1 nCoV-19) in healthy adults. For TCRbeta chain sequencing, PBMC samples from trial participants were taken at day 0 and at day 28 after the second dose. The CDR3 regions of human TCRbeta chains were subjected to immunosequencing. In the original analysis: TCRs in the repertoires were matched against a reference library of SARS-CoV-2-specific TCRs that had been generated with the MIRA antigen-specificity platform. Breadth was defined as the fraction of unique TCRs that were SARS-CoV-2-associated, and depth was defined as the fraction of total T cells that were SARS-CoV-2-associated. Using the MIRA data, each spike-specific TCR was assigned both to the spike region to which the TCR was reactive and to a CD4 or CD8 class. Log10-transformed breadth and depth values were compared by one-way ANOVA with Sidak's multiple comparisons tests. Not all clones reach the TCRdb copy of this immuneACCESS table, which keeps in-frame sequences only. Checked studies attribute under half of the gap to unresolved V genes and leave the rest unexplained. V, J and clone size were drawn from that table, and D and trimming were deduced from the DNA. This sample has roughly 200,000 clones in its table, and roughly nine tenths of those were observed once. About 3.5% of the sample comes from the top ten.

Here the sequenced sample was peripheral blood, taken 28 days after the second AZD1222 dose. The sequence joins TRBV2 to TRBJ2-1; the D segment cannot be called with confidence. The sequence came from an adult who received the AZD1222 COVID-19 vaccine. DNA sequence: TGTGCCAGCAGTGATCCTAGCAATGAGCAGTTCTTC. Translated, this is CASSDPSNEQFF.